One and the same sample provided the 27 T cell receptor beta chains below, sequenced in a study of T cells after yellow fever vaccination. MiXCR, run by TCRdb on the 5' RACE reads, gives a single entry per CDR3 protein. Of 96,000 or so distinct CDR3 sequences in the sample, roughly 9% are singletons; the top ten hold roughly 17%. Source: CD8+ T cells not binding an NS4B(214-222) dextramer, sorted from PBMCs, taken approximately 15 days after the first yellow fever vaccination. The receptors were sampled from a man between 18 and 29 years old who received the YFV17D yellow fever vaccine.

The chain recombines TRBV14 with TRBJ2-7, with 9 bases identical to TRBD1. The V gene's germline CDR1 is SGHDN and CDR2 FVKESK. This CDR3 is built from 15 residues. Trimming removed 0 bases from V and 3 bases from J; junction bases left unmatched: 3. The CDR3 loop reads CASSQEQGALYEQYV. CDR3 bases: TGTGCCAGCAGCCAAGAACAGGGGGCCCTCTACGAGCAGTACGTC.

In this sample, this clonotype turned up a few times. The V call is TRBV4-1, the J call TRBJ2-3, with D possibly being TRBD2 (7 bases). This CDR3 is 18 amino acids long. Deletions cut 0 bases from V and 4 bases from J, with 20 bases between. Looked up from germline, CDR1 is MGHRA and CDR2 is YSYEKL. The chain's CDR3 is CASSQEVWGGLPADTQYF. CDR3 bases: TGCGCCAGCAGCCAAGAGGTTTGGGGGGGGCTTCCCGCAGATACGCAGTATTTT.

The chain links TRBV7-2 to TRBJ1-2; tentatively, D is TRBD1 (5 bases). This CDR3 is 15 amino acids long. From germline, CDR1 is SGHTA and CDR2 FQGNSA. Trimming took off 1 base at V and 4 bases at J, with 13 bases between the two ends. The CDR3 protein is CASSLGRGTPYGYTF. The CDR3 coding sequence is TGTGCCAGCAGCTTAGGGAGGGGAACTCCCTATGGCTACACCTTC.

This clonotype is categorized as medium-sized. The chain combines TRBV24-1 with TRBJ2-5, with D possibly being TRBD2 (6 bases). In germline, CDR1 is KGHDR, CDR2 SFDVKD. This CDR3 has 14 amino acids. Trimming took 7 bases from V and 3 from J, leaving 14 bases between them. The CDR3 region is CATSGWGEEETQYF. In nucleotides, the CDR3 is TGTGCCACCAGCGGATGGGGGGAGGAAGAGACCCAGTACTTC.

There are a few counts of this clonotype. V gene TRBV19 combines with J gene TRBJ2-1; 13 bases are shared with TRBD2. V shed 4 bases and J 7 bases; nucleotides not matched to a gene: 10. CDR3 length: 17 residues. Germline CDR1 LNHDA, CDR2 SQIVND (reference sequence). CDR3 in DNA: TGTGCCAGTAGTAGGACTAGCGGGGGAACCGTACAAAATGAGCAGTTCTTC. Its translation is CASSRTSGGTVQNEQFF.

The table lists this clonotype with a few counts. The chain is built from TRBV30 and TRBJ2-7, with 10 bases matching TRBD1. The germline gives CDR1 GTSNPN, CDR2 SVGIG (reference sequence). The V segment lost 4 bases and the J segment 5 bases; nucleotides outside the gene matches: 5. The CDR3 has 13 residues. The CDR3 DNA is TGTGCCTGGACCTGGGACAGGGGCGACGAGCAGTACTTC. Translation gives CAWTWDRGDEQYF.

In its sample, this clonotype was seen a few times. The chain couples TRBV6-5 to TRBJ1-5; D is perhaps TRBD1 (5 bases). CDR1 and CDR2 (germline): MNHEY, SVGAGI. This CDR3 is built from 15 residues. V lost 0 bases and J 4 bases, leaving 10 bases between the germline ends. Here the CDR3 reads CASSYSQGGNQPQHF. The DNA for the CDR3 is TGTGCCAGCAGTTACTCCCAGGGAGGTAATCAGCCCCAGCATTTT.

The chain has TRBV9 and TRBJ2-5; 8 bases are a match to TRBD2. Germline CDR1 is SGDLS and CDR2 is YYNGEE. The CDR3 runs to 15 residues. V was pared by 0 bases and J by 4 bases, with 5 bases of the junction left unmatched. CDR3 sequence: CASSVAGGFSETQYF. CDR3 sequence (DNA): TGTGCCAGCAGCGTAGCGGGGGGGTTTTCAGAGACCCAGTACTTC.

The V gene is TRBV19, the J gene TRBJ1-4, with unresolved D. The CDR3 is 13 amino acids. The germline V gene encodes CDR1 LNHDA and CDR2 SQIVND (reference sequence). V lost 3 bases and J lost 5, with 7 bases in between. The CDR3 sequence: CASSMVENEKLFF. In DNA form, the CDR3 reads TGTGCCAGTAGTATGGTGGAGAATGAAAAACTGTTTTTT. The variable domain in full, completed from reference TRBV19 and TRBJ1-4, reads DGGITQSPKYLFRKEGQNVTLSCEQNLNHDAMYWYRQDPGQGLRLIYYSQIVNDFQKGDIAEGYSVSREKKESFPLTVTSAQKNPTAFYLCASSMVENEKLFFGSGTQLSVL.

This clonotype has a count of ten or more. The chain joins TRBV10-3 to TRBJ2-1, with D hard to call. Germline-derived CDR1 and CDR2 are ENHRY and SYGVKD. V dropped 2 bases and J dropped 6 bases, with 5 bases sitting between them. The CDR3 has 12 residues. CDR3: CAISEDLNEQFF. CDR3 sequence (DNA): TGTGCCATCAGTGAGGACCTCAATGAGCAGTTCTTC.

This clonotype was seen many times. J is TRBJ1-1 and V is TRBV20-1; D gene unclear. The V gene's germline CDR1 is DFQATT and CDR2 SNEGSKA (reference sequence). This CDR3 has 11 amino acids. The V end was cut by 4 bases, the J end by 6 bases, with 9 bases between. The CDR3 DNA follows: TGCAGTGCTACCATCGCGGCTGAAGCTTTCTTT. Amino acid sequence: CSATIAAEAFF.

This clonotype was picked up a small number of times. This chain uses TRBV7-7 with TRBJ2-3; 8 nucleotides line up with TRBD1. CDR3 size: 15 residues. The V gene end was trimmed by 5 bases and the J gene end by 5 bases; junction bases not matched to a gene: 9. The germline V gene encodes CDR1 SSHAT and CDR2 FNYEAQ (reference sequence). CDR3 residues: CASSPDRALGDTQYF. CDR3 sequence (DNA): TGTGCCAGCAGCCCGGACAGGGCCCTGGGAGATACGCAGTATTTT.

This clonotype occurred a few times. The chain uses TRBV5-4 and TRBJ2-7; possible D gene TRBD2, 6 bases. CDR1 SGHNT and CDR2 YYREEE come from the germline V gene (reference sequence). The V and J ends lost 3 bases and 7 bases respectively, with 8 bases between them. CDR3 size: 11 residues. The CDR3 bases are TGTGCCAGCAGCTCCGGGAGTGAGCAGTACGTC. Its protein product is CASSSGSEQYV.

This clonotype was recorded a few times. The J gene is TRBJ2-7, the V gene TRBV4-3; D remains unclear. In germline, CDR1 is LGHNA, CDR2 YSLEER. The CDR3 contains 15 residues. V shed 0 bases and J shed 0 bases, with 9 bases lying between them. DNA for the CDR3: TGCGCCAGCAGCCAAGATCTGGGCCTCTCCTACGAGCAGTACGTC. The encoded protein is CASSQDLGLSYEQYV.

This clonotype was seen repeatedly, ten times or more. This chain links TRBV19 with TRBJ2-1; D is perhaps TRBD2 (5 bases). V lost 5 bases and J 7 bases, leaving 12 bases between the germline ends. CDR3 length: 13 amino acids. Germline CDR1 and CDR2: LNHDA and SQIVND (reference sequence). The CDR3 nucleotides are TGTGCCAGTAGTTACGGGGTCGGGAATGAGCAGTTCTTC. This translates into CASSYGVGNEQFF.

The CDR3 loop is CASTPTRESGATQYF. CDR3 DNA: TGTGCCAGCACCCCGACTAGGGAGAGTGGGGCAACGCAGTATTTT. The chain recombines TRBV11-2 with TRBJ2-3, with D maybe TRBD2 (6 bases). The V end was cut by 7 bases, the J end by 9 bases, with 23 bases between. Germline CDR1 reads SGHAT; CDR2 reads FQNNGV. The CDR3 length is 15 residues.

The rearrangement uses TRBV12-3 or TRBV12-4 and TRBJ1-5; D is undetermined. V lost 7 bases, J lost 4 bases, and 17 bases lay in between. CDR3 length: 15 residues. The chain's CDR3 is CASTSFRAGNQPQHF. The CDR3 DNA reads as TGTGCCAGCACCTCATTTAGGGCAGGTAATCAGCCCCAGCATTTT.

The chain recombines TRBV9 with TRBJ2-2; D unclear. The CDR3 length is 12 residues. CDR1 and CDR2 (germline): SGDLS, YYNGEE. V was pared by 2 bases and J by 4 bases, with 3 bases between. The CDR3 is CASSVFTGELFF. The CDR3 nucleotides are TGTGCCAGCAGCGTTTTCACCGGGGAGCTGTTTTTT.

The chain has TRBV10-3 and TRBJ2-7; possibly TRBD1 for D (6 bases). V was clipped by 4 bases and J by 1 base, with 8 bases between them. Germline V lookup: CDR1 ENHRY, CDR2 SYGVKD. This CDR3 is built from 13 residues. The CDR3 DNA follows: TGTGCCATCAGTGGGGACACTTCCTACGAGCAGTACGTC. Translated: CAISGDTSYEQYV.

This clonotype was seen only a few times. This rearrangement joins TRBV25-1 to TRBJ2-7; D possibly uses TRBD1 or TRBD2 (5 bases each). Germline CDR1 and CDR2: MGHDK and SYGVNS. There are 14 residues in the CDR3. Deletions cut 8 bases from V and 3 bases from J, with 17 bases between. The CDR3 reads CASATYGTDYEQYF. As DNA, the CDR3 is TGTGCCAGCGCGACCTACGGGACGGACTACGAGCAGTACTTC.

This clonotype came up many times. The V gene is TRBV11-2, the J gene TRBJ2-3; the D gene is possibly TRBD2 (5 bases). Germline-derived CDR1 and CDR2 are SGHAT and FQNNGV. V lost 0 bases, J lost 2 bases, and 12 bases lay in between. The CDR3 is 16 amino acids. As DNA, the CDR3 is TGTGCCAGCAGCTTAGAATTAAGCGGTTTCACAGATACGCAGTATTTT. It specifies CASSLELSGFTDTQYF.

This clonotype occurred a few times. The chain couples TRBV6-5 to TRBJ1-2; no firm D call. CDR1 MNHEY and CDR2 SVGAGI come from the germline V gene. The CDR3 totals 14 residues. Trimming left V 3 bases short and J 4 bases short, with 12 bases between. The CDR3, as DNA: TGTGCCAGCAGTTATGCGGTAGAGGTCTATGGCTACACCTTC. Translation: CASSYAVEVYGYTF.

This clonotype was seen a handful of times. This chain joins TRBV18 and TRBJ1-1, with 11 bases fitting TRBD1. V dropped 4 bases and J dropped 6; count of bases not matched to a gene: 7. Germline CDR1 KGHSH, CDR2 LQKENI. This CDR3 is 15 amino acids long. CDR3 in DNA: TGTGCCAGCTCACTCCCGGGACAGGGGGACGCTGAAGCTTTCTTT. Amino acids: CASSLPGQGDAEAFF.

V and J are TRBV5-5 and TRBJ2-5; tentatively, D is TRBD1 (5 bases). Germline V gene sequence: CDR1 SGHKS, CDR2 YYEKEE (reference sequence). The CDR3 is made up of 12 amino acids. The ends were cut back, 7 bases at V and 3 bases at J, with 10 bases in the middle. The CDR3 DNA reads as TGTGCCAGCGTGGACATTAAAGAGACCCAGTACTTC. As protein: CASVDIKETQYF.

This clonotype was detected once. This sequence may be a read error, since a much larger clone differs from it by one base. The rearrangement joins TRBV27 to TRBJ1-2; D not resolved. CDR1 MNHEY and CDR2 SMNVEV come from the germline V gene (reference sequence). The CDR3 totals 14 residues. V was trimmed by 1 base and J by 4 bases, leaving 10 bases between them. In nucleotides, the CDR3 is TGTGCCAGCAGTTTATACGGGGTGTCCTATGGCTACACCTTC. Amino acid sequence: CASSLYGVSYGYTF.

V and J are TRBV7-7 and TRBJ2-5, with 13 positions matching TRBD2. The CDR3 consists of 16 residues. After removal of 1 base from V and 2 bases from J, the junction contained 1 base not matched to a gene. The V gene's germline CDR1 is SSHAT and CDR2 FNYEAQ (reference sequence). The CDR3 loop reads CASSLGTSGRQETQYF. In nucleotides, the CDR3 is TGTGCCAGCAGCTTAGGGACTAGCGGGAGACAAGAGACCCAGTACTTC. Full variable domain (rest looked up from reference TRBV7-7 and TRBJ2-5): GAGVSQSPRYKVTKRGQDVTLRCDPISSHATLYWYQQALGQGPEFLTYFNYEAQPDKSGLPSDRFSAERPEGSISTLTIQRTEQRDSAMYRCASSLGTSGRQETQYFGPGTRLLVL.

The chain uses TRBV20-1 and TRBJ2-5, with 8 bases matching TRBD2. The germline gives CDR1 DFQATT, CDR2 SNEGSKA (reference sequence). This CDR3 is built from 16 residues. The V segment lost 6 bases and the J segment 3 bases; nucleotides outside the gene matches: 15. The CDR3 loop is CSAKDPWAGGKETQYF. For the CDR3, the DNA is TGCAGTGCCAAGGATCCCTGGGCGGGGGGAAAAGAGACCCAGTACTTC.